The text below deals with one T cell receptor beta chain. The antigen is not known. The source of the sample is a study of shared clonotypes between healthy human individuals. Study-wide results and caveats: Memory subsets had estimated richness that was generally smaller than that of naive subsets. Incompleteness in sorted-subset sequencing, despite large depth, was shown by rarefaction. Clonotypes shared by all four sorted-subset donors had higher generation probabilities than non-shared clonotypes.

Each cell subset's genomic DNA was divided evenly among several immunoSEQ plates. TCRdb's copy holds only in-frame clones and misses some; the assay was immunoSEQ multiplex PCR. The sample consists of about 1.4 million clones, roughly 96% of them appearing once. This CDR3 spans 17 amino acids. CDR1 is SGHRS and CDR2 is YFSETQ in the germline V gene. After removal of 3 bases from V and 3 bases from J, the junction contained 14 bases not matched to a gene. The receptor comes from a man in his thirties or forties in good health. The material sequenced was naive CD4+ T cells sorted from blood. Subset of the sample: CD45RA+ positively selected. The V and J genes are TRBV5-1 and TRBJ1-2; 7 nucleotides agree with TRBD1. CDR3 bases: TGCGCCAGCAGCTCGTTTCCCGGGACAGTCGAAGACTATGGCTACACCTTC. As protein: CASSSFPGTVEDYGYTF.